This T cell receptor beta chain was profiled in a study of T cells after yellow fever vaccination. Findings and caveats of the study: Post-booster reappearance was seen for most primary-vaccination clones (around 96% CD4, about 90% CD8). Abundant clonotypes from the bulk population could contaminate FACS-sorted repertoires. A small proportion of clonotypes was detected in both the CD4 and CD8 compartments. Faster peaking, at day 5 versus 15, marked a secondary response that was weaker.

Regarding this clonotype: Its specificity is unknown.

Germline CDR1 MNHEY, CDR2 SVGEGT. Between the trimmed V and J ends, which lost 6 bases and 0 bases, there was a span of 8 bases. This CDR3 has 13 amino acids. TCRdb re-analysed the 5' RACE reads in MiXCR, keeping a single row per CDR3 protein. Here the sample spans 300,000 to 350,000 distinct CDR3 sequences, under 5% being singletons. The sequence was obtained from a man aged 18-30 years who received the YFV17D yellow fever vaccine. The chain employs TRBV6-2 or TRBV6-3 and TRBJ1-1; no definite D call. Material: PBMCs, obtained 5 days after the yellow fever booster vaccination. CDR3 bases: TGTGCCAGCAGGCCGGCGATGAACACTGAAGCTTTCTTT. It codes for CASRPAMNTEAFF.